The 24 T cell receptor beta chains listed next were all sequenced from one sample in a study of kidney transplant recipient with SARS-CoV-2 infection. TCRdb re-derived calls from the reads in MiXCR, one entry per CDR3 protein. The repertoire has 250,000 or so distinct CDR3 sequences, about 28% of them found once; the top ten carry 6% to 8.5%. The sample was a blood sample, taken at baseline and on roughly day 120 from a kidney transplant recipient. Receptors originate from a young adult male patient who had COVID-19 and was a kidney transplant recipient. Part of the T cell pool may stem from the graft donor.

A few counts support this clonotype. V and J are TRBV24-1 and TRBJ2-1, with 9 bases matching TRBD1. V was clipped by 0 bases and J by 3 bases; unmatched bases: 8. The CDR3 extends over 18 amino acids. Germline V gene sequence: CDR1 KGHDR, CDR2 SFDVKD. CDR3: CATSDLVVGQGSYNEQFF. The CDR3 coding sequence is TGTGCCACCAGTGATTTGGTCGTAGGACAGGGGAGCTACAATGAGCAGTTCTTC.

This clonotype was seen repeatedly, ten times or more. The CDR3 is CSVVGDSGVPNYEQYF. CDR3 bases: TGCAGCGTTGTCGGTGACAGTGGCGTACCGAACTACGAGCAGTACTTC. This rearrangement joins TRBV29-1 to TRBJ2-7, with a weak D call TRBD1 (5 bases). Germline loops: CDR1 SQVTM, CDR2 ANQGSEA. The CDR3 consists of 16 residues. V was cut by 4 bases and J by 3 bases, with 22 bases left in between.

Details on this clonotype: This clone may be a read error of a much larger clone one base away. This chain connects TRBV19 to TRBJ2-2; 8 nucleotides line up with TRBD2. The CDR3 covers 14 residues. Germline CDR1 reads LNHDA; CDR2 reads SQIVND (reference sequence). DNA of the CDR3: TGTACCAGTAGTCTCGGACTAGCTGGCGGGGAGCTGTTTTTT. It is translated as CTSSLGLAGGELFF.

This clonotype was counted between two and nine times. This clone may be a read error of a much larger clone one base away. The V call is TRBV11-1, the J call TRBJ1-2; D gene unclear. The CDR3 runs 17 residues. Germline CDR1 is SGHAT and CDR2 is FQDESV (reference sequence). Trimming shortened V by 5 bases and J by 4 bases, and 23 bases separated the two germline ends. The CDR3, as DNA: TGTGCCAGCAGCCAATCAGTTAGGGCTGGAAAGACCTATGGCTACACCTTC. This gives the protein CASSQSVRAGKTYGYTF.

This clonotype showed up many times. The gene calls are TRBV5-1 and TRBJ2-7, with 8 bases aligning to TRBD1. With 2 bases clipped from V and 2 bases from J, the junction kept 3 bases outside the gene matches. Germline CDR1 is SGHRS and CDR2 is YFSETQ. CDR3 size: 14 residues. The CDR3 DNA sequence: TGCGCCAGCAGCTTCGACAGGGGTACCTACGAGCAGTACTTC. Protein sequence: CASSFDRGTYEQYF.

This clonotype was seen at least ten times. V and J are TRBV16 and TRBJ1-2; D gene unclear. The CDR3 is made up of 17 amino acids. Between the trimmed V and J ends, which lost 5 bases and 4 bases, there was a span of 23 bases. CDR1 and CDR2 from the germline V gene are KGHSY and FQNENV. The DNA of the CDR3 is TGTGCCAGCAGCGTTCCTAAGGTCGTTAGAAAGACCTATGGCTACACCTTC. Protein product: CASSVPKVVRKTYGYTF.

This clonotype was seen at least ten times. The V gene is TRBV4-3, the J gene TRBJ1-2, with D unresolved. The CDR3 spans 13 residues. Per the germline V gene, CDR1 is LGHNA and CDR2 is YSLEER. V lost 0 bases, J lost 6 bases, and 8 bases lay in between. The CDR3 DNA follows: TGCGCCAGCAGCCAAGATTGGGGAAATGGCTACACCTTC. It codes for CASSQDWGNGYTF.

With regard to this clonotype: As the CDR3 is not closed by the conserved phenylalanine or tryptophan, this likely results from a read error. The chain uses TRBV12-3 or TRBV12-4 and TRBJ1-2, with D perhaps TRBD1 (5 bases). The length of the CDR3 is 17 residues. The V and J ends lost 5 bases and 4 bases respectively, with 23 bases between them. CDR3 protein: CASSQLDTAGKAYGYTL. In DNA, the CDR3 is TGTGCCAGCAGTCAACTGGACACAGCAGGAAAGGCCTATGGCTACACCCTC.

To note about this clonotype: Just one base apart from a much larger clone, this may be a read error. The rearrangement joins TRBV7-2 to TRBJ2-7, with 7 bases identical to TRBD2. Per the germline V gene, CDR1 is SGHTA and CDR2 is FQGNSA. The junction had 4 bases not matched to a gene; V was cut back by 3 bases and J by 2 bases. This CDR3 region has 14 residues. Here the CDR3 DNA reads TGTGCCAGCAGCTTTGGCGGGAGCCCCTACGAGCAGTACTTC. Protein product: CASSFGGSPYEQYF.

Many counts were recorded for this clonotype. The chain is built from TRBV7-2 and TRBJ2-7; 13 bases map to TRBD2. The CDR3 is 15 residues long. Germline lookup yields CDR1 SGHTA and CDR2 FQGNSA. Trimming cost V 4 bases and J 7 bases; bases outside gene matches: 7. The CDR3 loop is CASSYGLAGVLEQYF. The CDR3 DNA reads TGTGCCAGCAGCTACGGACTAGCGGGAGTCCTGGAGCAGTACTTC.

This clonotype was detected many times. V usage is TRBV19 and J usage is TRBJ1-2; the match to TRBD1 covers 9 bases. This CDR3 spans 14 amino acids. V lost 6 bases to trimming and J lost 5 bases; unmatched junction nucleotides: 7. Per germline, CDR1 LNHDA and CDR2 SQIVND (reference sequence). CDR3 in amino acids: CASRTPGQGYGYTF. CDR3 coding DNA: TGTGCCAGTAGAACACCGGGACAGGGTTATGGCTACACCTTC.

This clonotype was counted at least ten times. V is TRBV7-9 and J is TRBJ1-3; TRBD1 matches 8 bases. Germline CDR1 reads SEHNR; CDR2 reads FQNEAQ (reference sequence). The CDR3 consists of 17 residues. The V segment lost 7 bases and the J segment 0 bases; nucleotides outside the gene matches: 11. CDR3 DNA: TGTGCCAGCAAGCGGACAGGGCTCCAATTCTCTGGAAACACCATATATTTT. Its protein is CASKRTGLQFSGNTIYF.

The CDR3 protein is CASSLAGGYGEQFF. The CDR3 coding sequence is TGTGCCAGCAGCTTGGCAGGGGGCTATGGTGAGCAGTTCTTC. This chain connects TRBV5-8 to TRBJ2-1, with 8 nucleotides matching TRBD1. Looked up from germline, CDR1 is SGHTS and CDR2 is YDEGEE. The CDR3 spans 14 residues. Trimming at V came to 0 bases and at J to 9 bases, leaving 5 bases not matched to a gene.

This clonotype was picked up many times. The chain carries TRBV5-1 and TRBJ2-6; 9 bases line up with TRBD1. Looked up from germline, CDR1 is SGHRS and CDR2 is YFSETQ. V shed 3 bases, J shed 7 bases, and the junction held 8 bases outside the gene matches. The CDR3 totals 16 residues. CDR3 loop: CASSSGDRAIANVLTF. The CDR3 DNA is TGCGCCAGCAGCTCGGGGGACAGGGCGATCGCCAACGTCCTGACTTTC.

This clonotype was counted ten times or more. The chain is built from TRBV5-1 and TRBJ1-2; no definite D call. The CDR3 spans 16 residues. Trimming took 7 bases from V and 4 from J, leaving 23 bases between them. Germline CDR1 is SGHRS and CDR2 is YFSETQ. The CDR3 is CASGTGSVRKTYGYTF. The CDR3, as DNA: TGCGCCAGCGGCACTGGATCGGTTCGAAAGACCTATGGCTACACCTTC.

Concerning this clonotype: A much larger clone sits a single nucleotide away, making a read error possible. V and J are TRBV5-5 and TRBJ1-5; unclear D gene. The CDR3 is made up of 15 amino acids. Germline V gene data show CDR1 as SGHKS and CDR2 as YYEKEE (reference sequence). V lost 10 bases and J 2 bases, leaving 19 bases between the germline ends. The CDR3 protein is CAGIGEGYGNQPQHF. CDR3 DNA: TGTGCCGGCATCGGGGAAGGCTACGGCAATCAGCCCCAGCATTTT. Using reference TRBV5-5 and TRBJ1-5 for the parts outside the CDR3, the full variable domain is DAGVTQSPTHLIKTRGQQVTLRCSPISGHKSVSWYQQVLGQGPQFIFQYYEKEERGRGNFPDRFSARQFPNYSSELNVNALLLGDSALYLCAGIGEGYGNQPQHFGDGTRLSIL.

Of note for this clonotype: A much larger clone is a single base away; this may be a read error. This sequence joins TRBV5-4 and TRBJ2-5; 7 bases map to TRBD1. This CDR3 spans 16 amino acids. Looked up from germline, CDR1 is SGHNT and CDR2 is YYREEE (reference sequence). The CDR3 nucleotides read TGTACCAGCAGCTTGGAGCCGACAGGGCAACAAGAGACCCAGTACTTC. It translates to CTSSLEPTGQQETQYF.

This clonotype has ten or more counts. The CDR3 bases are TGTGCCAGCACCCCTAGCGGGGGGCACTCCTACAATGAGCAGTTCTTC. This sequence encodes CASTPSGGHSYNEQFF. The chain combines TRBV6-6 with TRBJ2-1, with 11 bases lining up with TRBD2. Trimming at V came to 7 bases and at J to 0 bases, leaving 5 bases not matched to a gene. This CDR3 contains 16 residues. The V gene's germline CDR1 is MNHNY and CDR2 SVGAGI (reference sequence).

This clonotype was recorded a few times. V and J are TRBV3-1 and TRBJ2-3; a weak D match, TRBD1 (5 bases). The CDR3 loop spans 20 amino acids. The V and J ends lost 0 bases and 2 bases respectively, with 24 bases between them. CDR1 and CDR2 from the germline V gene are LGHDT and YNNKEL (reference sequence). The CDR3 DNA reads TGTGCCAGCAGCCAAGATGAGATATCCCCTTGGTGGGGCCTCACAGATACGCAGTATTTT. Protein product: CASSQDEISPWWGLTDTQYF.

This clonotype appeared once. This may be a read error, as it is one base from a much larger clone. The chain couples TRBV12-5 to TRBJ1-2; D possibly corresponds to TRBD1 (5 bases). The CDR3 runs 17 residues. Germline V gene data show CDR1 as LGHNT and CDR2 as FRNRAP. This CDR3 reads CASGAPVLQGKTYGYAF. CDR3 DNA: TGTGCTAGTGGTGCACCTGTTTTGCAGGGAAAGACCTATGGCTACGCCTTC.

Ten or more counts support this clonotype. The rearrangement links TRBV3-1 to TRBJ1-1; D not resolved. Germline CDR1 and CDR2: LGHDT and YNNKEL (reference sequence). With 4 bases removed from V and 4 bases from J, the gap between germline ends came to 22 bases. The CDR3 has 17 residues. The CDR3 DNA reads as TGTGCCAGCAGCCGAGATGCTCCCATTTCAATTCGCACTGAAGCTTTCTTT. The encoded protein is CASSRDAPISIRTEAFF.

This clonotype was counted many times. The CDR3 DNA sequence: TGTGCCAGCAGCCAGGGGTGGGGAGACGCGCTCTCCTACGAGCAGTACTTC. It yields the protein CASSQGWGDALSYEQYF. The V call is TRBV27, the J call TRBJ2-7; the D gene is possibly TRBD1 (6 bases). Germline V gene sequence: CDR1 MNHEY, CDR2 SMNVEV (reference sequence). V was shortened by 6 bases and J by 0 bases, with 21 bases between the two germline ends. The length of the CDR3 is 17 residues.

This clonotype was seen only a few times. The rearrangement links TRBV10-3 to TRBJ2-1, with 12 bases lining up with TRBD2. CDR1 and CDR2 from the germline V gene are ENHRY and SYGVKD. This CDR3 contains 15 residues. Trimming at V came to 6 bases and at J to 8 bases, leaving 8 bases not matched to a gene. As DNA, the CDR3 is TGTGCCATCAGCAAGACTAGCGGGAGTAGCGATGAGCAGTTCTTC. This translates into CAISKTSGSSDEQFF.

About this clonotype: A much larger clone differs from this one at a single base, so this may be a read error. The chain joins TRBV25-1 to TRBJ1-2, with D unclear. Germline lookup yields CDR1 MGHDK and CDR2 SYGVNS. CDR3 length: 17 amino acids. Trimming left V 5 bases short and J 7 bases short, with 26 bases between. The DNA of the CDR3 is TGTGCCAGCAGTTGTCTGCCAGAACTGGGAAAGACCTGTGGCTACACCTTC. Translated: CASSCLPELGKTCGYTF.